Presented here are 26 T cell receptor beta chains from one specimen sequenced in a study of CXCR3-negative and CXCR3-positive naive CD8 T cells. It was by 5' RACE with UMI labels that the TRB cDNA libraries were prepared. No DNA is given; TCRdb re-called the 5' RACE reads and lists each CDR3 protein once. Its clone listing holds 120,000 or so distinct CDR3 sequences. Whole-study results and caveats: Naive cells with CXCR3 showed TRB CDR3s that were more hydrophobic than those in CXCR3-negative naive cells.

Which antigens these TCRs recognize remains unknown. Material for sequencing was naive CXCR3+ CD8+ T cells from blood. Regarding subset: CD45RO-CCR7+CD27+CD95- naive CD8+ T cells expressing CXCR3 (TNR3+). These receptors all come from a human donor in good health. Some clones in this sample may be carry-over from other donors' samples.

The chain combines TRBV7-9 with TRBJ2-7. Germline CDR1 SEHNR, CDR2 FQNEAQ (reference sequence). CDR3 length equals 13 residues. The CDR3: CASSSDVSYEQYF.

The chain combines TRBV5-4 with TRBJ2-7; TCRdb's D call, TRBD2, is unchecked because there is no DNA. From germline, CDR1 is SGHNT and CDR2 YYREEE (reference sequence). The CDR3 covers 15 residues. The CDR3 region is CASSPAGGGSYEQYF.

The CDR3 reads CASSPTITVQSGYTF. The chain recombines TRBV14 with TRBJ1-2. The CDR3 is 15 amino acids. Germline assignment: CDR1 SGHDN and CDR2 FVKESK.

The chain carries TRBV28 and TRBJ2-1. Germline CDR1 and CDR2: MDHEN and SYDVKM. This CDR3 has 15 residues. CDR3 in amino acids: CASSKKYGADNEQFF.

The rearrangement links TRBV15 to TRBJ2-7; the TRBD1 assignment by TCRdb is unverifiable without DNA. The CDR3 covers 16 residues. Germline V gene data show CDR1 as LNHNV and CDR2 as YYDKDF (reference sequence). This chain's CDR3 is CATSSARTGLGYEHYF.

The rearrangement links TRBV4-3 to TRBJ2-7; lacking DNA, the TRBD1 call made by TCRdb goes unchecked. This CDR3 is 14 amino acids long. The germline V gene has CDR1 LGHNA and CDR2 YSLEER. CDR3 sequence reads: CASSQEGQSYEQYF.

The J gene is TRBJ2-7, the V gene TRBV29-1; TCRdb's assignment of TRBD2 cannot be checked, as there is no DNA. The CDR3 loop spans 14 amino acids. The germline CDR1 and CDR2 sequences are SQVTM and ANQGSEA. CDR3 residues: CSVVAGLEDYEQYF.

The V and J genes are TRBV7-9 and TRBJ2-7; TCRdb calls TRBD1, which cannot be checked without DNA. Looked up from germline, CDR1 is SEHNR and CDR2 is FQNEAQ (reference sequence). This CDR3 has 17 residues. The chain's CDR3 is CASSPSPTDRGPYEQYF.

The CDR3 sequence: CASSVEGAGGNEQYF. The chain joins TRBV9 to TRBJ2-7; TCRdb selects TRBD2, and the lack of DNA leaves this call unchecked. Germline V gene data show CDR1 as SGDLS and CDR2 as YYNGEE. This CDR3 has 15 residues.

The chain carries TRBV20-1 and TRBJ2-1; TCRdb's D call, TRBD1, is unchecked because there is no DNA. CDR1 and CDR2 (germline): DFQATT, SNEGSKA (reference sequence). CDR3 length: 14 amino acids. The CDR3 is CSANDRVAYNEQFF.

This rearrangement joins TRBV2 to TRBJ2-3; TCRdb names TRBD1, which stays unverified in the absence of DNA. This CDR3 comprises 15 residues. Germline V lookup: CDR1 SNHLY, CDR2 FYNNEI. CDR3 region: CASSEGLAVRDTQYF. Variable domain in full (rest from reference TRBV2 and TRBJ2-3): EPEVTQTPSHQVTQMGQEVILRCVPISNHLYFYWYRQILGQKVEFLVSFYNNEISEKSEIFDDQFSVERPDGSNFTLKIRSTKLEDSAMYFCASSEGLAVRDTQYFGPGTRLTVL.

The V gene is TRBV28, the J gene TRBJ1-5; the TCRdb call, TRBD1, lacks DNA for checking. CDR3 length: 13 residues. Germline lookup yields CDR1 MDHEN and CDR2 SYDVKM. CDR3: CASTDRTNQPQHF.

The genes are TRBV11-2 and TRBJ2-2; the TCRdb call, TRBD1, lacks DNA for checking. Germline V lookup: CDR1 SGHAT, CDR2 FQNNGV. This CDR3 is built from 17 residues. This CDR3 reads CASSLISGTGYTGELFF.

V gene TRBV9 combines with J gene TRBJ2-7; TCRdb proposes TRBD1, but this gene call is untestable without DNA. CDR1 is SGDLS and CDR2 is YYNGEE in the germline V gene. The CDR3 length is 14 residues. CDR3 protein: CASSADRGGDEQYF.

The rearrangement uses TRBV2 and TRBJ2-1. This CDR3 comprises 14 residues. Germline CDR1 and CDR2: SNHLY and FYNNEI. CDR3 in amino acids: CASRVARSYNEQFF.

This rearrangement joins TRBV7-9 to TRBJ1-1. Germline-derived CDR1 and CDR2 are SEHNR and FQNEAQ (reference sequence). The CDR3 loop spans 13 amino acids. The CDR3 is CASSFDSGTEAFF.

The V call is TRBV19, the J call TRBJ1-1; the D call of TRBD1 rests on TCRdb alone, since no DNA is present to check it. Per the germline V gene, CDR1 is LNHDA and CDR2 is SQIVND (reference sequence). The CDR3 length is 15 residues. The CDR3 loop reads CASSPDPDLNTEAFF.

The chain joins TRBV5-1 to TRBJ2-3; TCRdb names TRBD1, which stays unverified in the absence of DNA. Germline V gives CDR1 SGHRS, CDR2 YFSETQ. The length of the CDR3 is 13 residues. CDR3 residues: CASGGYSTDTQYF.

The chain recombines TRBV7-3 with TRBJ2-3. Germline V lookup: CDR1 SGHTA, CDR2 FQGTGA. There are 12 residues in the CDR3. Here the CDR3 reads CASSLTGDTQYF.

The chain is built from TRBV5-1 and TRBJ1-1; TCRdb's D call of TRBD1 is untestable without DNA. There are 16 residues in the CDR3. Germline lookup yields CDR1 SGHRS and CDR2 YFSETQ. The CDR3 loop reads CASSTGQGAFDTEAFF.

The chain carries TRBV28 and TRBJ2-2; TCRdb calls TRBD2, which cannot be checked without DNA. CDR3 size: 12 residues. Per the germline V gene, CDR1 is MDHEN and CDR2 is SYDVKM. CDR3 sequence reads: CASSVGAGELFF.

The chain has TRBV18 and TRBJ1-2; the D call from TCRdb, TRBD1, cannot be confirmed without DNA. The CDR3 contains 14 residues. Germline lookup yields CDR1 KGHSH and CDR2 LQKENI. CDR3 region: CASSVAGGENGYNF.

The rearrangement uses TRBV9 and TRBJ2-1; TCRdb designates TRBD1, a call that cannot be tested without DNA. Germline V gene sequence: CDR1 SGDLS, CDR2 YYNGEE. The CDR3 is 15 amino acids. The CDR3 protein is CASSVGDSSYNEQFF. Full variable domain (remainder filled in from reference TRBV9 and TRBJ2-1): DSGVTQTPKHLITATGQRVTLRCSPRSGDLSVYWYQQSLDQGLQFLIQYYNGEERAKGNILERFSAQQFPDLHSELNLSSLELGDSALYFCASSVGDSSYNEQFFGPGTRLTVL.

The J gene is TRBJ2-7, the V gene TRBV21-1; the D call from TCRdb, TRBD1, cannot be confirmed without DNA. TRBV21-1 is recorded as a pseudogene. The CDR3 is 15 residues long. The CDR3 spells CASGNRDGGAYEQYF.

This sequence joins TRBV20-1 and TRBJ1-2; there is no DNA to check the TCRdb D call of TRBD1. The CDR3 loop spans 15 amino acids. Germline V gives CDR1 DFQATT, CDR2 SNEGSKA (reference sequence). CDR3 residues: CSAPGGGGVDYGYTF.

The V and J genes are TRBV5-1 and TRBJ2-1; TCRdb reports TRBD2, a call that lacks DNA to check it against. The CDR3 is 14 residues long. Germline CDR1 is SGHRS and CDR2 is YFSETQ. The CDR3 region is CASSSPGTSYEQFF.